This TCR beta chain derives from a study of Graves' ophthalmopathy and Graves' hyperthyroidism. For repertoire sequencing, the TCR beta CDR3 regions were amplified from RNA transcripts. The first-round RT-PCR employed HTBI primers together with the Qiagen OneStep RT-PCR kit. A multiplex PCR was then performed as the second round. TCRdb re-derived calls from the multiplex PCR reads in MiXCR, one entry per CDR3 protein. Of 500,000 to 700,000 distinct CDR3 sequences listed, about 20% are singletons. The CDR3 length is 14 residues. Germline values: CDR1 GTSNPN, CDR2 SVGIG (reference sequence). The V end was cut by 6 bases, the J end by 1 base, with 16 bases between. Ten or more counts support this clonotype.

Sequenced sample: peripheral blood. The rearrangement joins TRBV30 to TRBJ2-7, with a possible D match to TRBD1 (6 bases). The sequence came from a woman aged 18-30 years with stable Graves' hyperthyroidism. Some clones in this sample may be carry-over from other donors' samples. The CDR3: CACPLKGTSYEQYF. CDR3 in DNA: TGTGCCTGCCCACTTAAGGGGACATCCTACGAGCAGTACTTC.